Each of the 24 T cell receptor beta chains below was sequenced from the same sample in a study of CD8+CD57+ T cells in acquired aplastic anemia. Genomic DNA, the template, was used for profiling of the TCR beta VDJ and CDR3. TCRdb re-analysed the reads in MiXCR, keeping a single row per CDR3 protein. The profile shows 400,000 to 450,000 distinct CDR3 sequences, 55% to 70% of them singletons. Material: sorted CD4+, CD8+, or CD8+CD57+ T cells (not recorded which) from PBMCs. The receptors stem from a human donor in good health, serving as a control.

V usage is TRBV15 and J usage is TRBJ2-3; D gene unclear. CDR3 length: 13 amino acids. Germline V gene data show CDR1 as LNHNV and CDR2 as YYDKDF (reference sequence). The germline V and J ends were trimmed by 5 bases and 4 bases, with 10 bases remaining between them. The CDR3 nucleotides are TGTGCCACCAGCTCATTCCGCTCAGATACGCAGTATTTT. Translating it yields CATSSFRSDTQYF. The variable domain in full, with the rest retrieved from reference TRBV15 and TRBJ2-3, is DAMVIQNPRYQVTQFGKPVTLSCSQTLNHNVMYWYQQKSSQAPKLLFHYYDKDFNNEADTPDNFQSRRPNTSFCFLDIRSPGLGDTAMYLCATSSFRSDTQYFGPGTRLTVL.

This clonotype was observed a few times. One junction end disagrees with the germline gene, perhaps due to a read error. This chain joins TRBV10-1 and TRBJ2-1, with 12 bases lining up with TRBD1. Germline values: CDR1 WNHNN, CDR2 SYGVQD (reference sequence). CDR3 size: 16 residues. The CDR3 reads CASRPLGQGAFNEQFF. For the CDR3, the DNA is TGTGCCAGCAGACCCCTGGGACAGGGGGCTTTTAATGAGCAGTTCTTC.

As regards this clonotype: A read error may produce the germline difference seen at one junction end. This chain uses TRBV7-2 with TRBJ1-1; D remains unclear. CDR3 length: 13 amino acids. In germline, CDR1 is SGHTA, CDR2 FQGNSA. For the CDR3, the DNA is TGCGCCAGCAGCCCGGATGAATACACTCAAGCTTTCTTT. This sequence encodes CASSPDEYTQAFF.

J is TRBJ1-2 and V is TRBV3-1; D unclear. This CDR3 region has 15 residues. Germline V gives CDR1 LGHDT, CDR2 YNNKEL (reference sequence). The V and J ends lost 0 bases and 1 base respectively, with 9 bases between them. In DNA form, the CDR3 reads TGTGCCAGCAGCCAAGATTTTGGGGTTAACTATGGCTACACCTTC. Translating gives CASSQDFGVNYGYTF.

The V gene is TRBV7-2, the J gene TRBJ2-6; D is possibly TRBD2 (5 bases). V was cut by 3 bases and J by 19 bases, with 25 bases left in between. The CDR3 is made up of 15 amino acids. Germline V CDR1 and CDR2: SGHTA, FQGNSA. The CDR3 loop is CASSFKRPLVSSTTF. The CDR3 nucleotides read TGTGCCAGCAGCTTTAAGCGGCCGCTGGTCTCTAGCACAACTTTC.

V and J are TRBV20-1 and TRBJ1-2, with D unclear. The CDR3 is made up of 15 amino acids. Per the germline V gene, CDR1 is DFQATT and CDR2 is SNEGSKA (reference sequence). CDR3 nucleotides: TGCAGCGCCTCCCTGGCACCGACCGCTAACTATGGCTACACCTTC. Its translation is CSASLAPTANYGYTF.

As for this clonotype: In this CDR3 the conserved last residue, phenylalanine or tryptophan, is missing, so a read error is likely. V gene TRBV2 combines with J gene TRBJ1-2, with a tentative D call TRBD1 (6 bases). The ends were cut back, 4 bases at V and 3 bases at J, with 15 bases in the middle. CDR3 size: 15 residues. Per germline, CDR1 SNHLY and CDR2 FYNNEI. The DNA for the CDR3 is TGTGCCAGCAGTGGAGGCGTAACAGGGTACTATGGCTACACCCTC. Translating it yields CASSGGVTGYYGYTL.

This clonotype was detected ten times or more. The genes are TRBV30 and TRBJ2-7; no firm D call. V shed 3 bases and J shed 2 bases, with 5 bases lying between them. In germline, CDR1 is GTSNPN, CDR2 SVGIG (reference sequence). The CDR3 is 11 amino acids. CDR3 residues: CAWRAAYEQYF. The CDR3 DNA is TGTGCCTGGAGAGCAGCCTACGAGCAGTACTTC.

The chain employs TRBV5-1 and TRBJ1-1; maybe TRBD1 (5 bases). Germline loops: CDR1 SGHRS, CDR2 YFSETQ. The CDR3 is made up of 14 amino acids. V was cut by 0 bases and J by 7 bases, with 13 bases left in between. CDR3 DNA sequence: TGCGCCAGCAGCTTGGACCAGGGAGATCATGAAGCTTTCTTT. Translated: CASSLDQGDHEAFF.

Notes on this clonotype: The conserved closing phenylalanine or tryptophan is absent in this CDR3, likely reflecting a read error. Because the CDR3's place on the DNA is in doubt, the DNA is left out and the CDR3 is given as listed by TCRdb. The V and J genes are TRBV9 and TRBJ2-7; the table calls TRBD1, which could not be checked here. A total of 13 residues make up the CDR3, ends included. CDR1 is SGDLS and CDR2 is YYNGEE in the germline V gene. This CDR3 is CASTVGVGVQETL.

This clonotype was seen repeatedly, ten times or more. V and J are TRBV2 and TRBJ2-5; D is perhaps TRBD2 (6 bases). The CDR3 has 15 residues. Germline V gene sequence: CDR1 SNHLY, CDR2 FYNNEI. Trimming shortened V by 5 bases and J by 5 bases, and 18 bases separated the two germline ends. The CDR3 protein is CASSPPSSEGETQYF. The CDR3 bases are TGTGCCAGCAGTCCTCCCAGCTCGGAGGGGGAGACCCAGTACTTC.

This chain uses TRBV2 with TRBJ2-7; TRBD1 matches at 7 bases. Per germline, CDR1 SNHLY and CDR2 FYNNEI. After removal of 2 bases from V and 2 bases from J, the junction contained 6 bases not matched to a gene. The CDR3 is 15 amino acids. Written as DNA, the CDR3 is TGTGCCAGCAGTGAATTACAGGGGTCAACCTACGAGCAGTACTTC. Translating gives CASSELQGSTYEQYF.

The chain is built from TRBV2 and TRBJ2-7; possibly TRBD2 for D (7 bases). CDR1 is SNHLY and CDR2 is FYNNEI in the germline V gene. The germline V and J ends were trimmed by 5 bases and 7 bases, with 15 bases remaining between them. This CDR3 region has 13 residues. The CDR3: CASSYGGPGEQYF. CDR3 nucleotide sequence: TGTGCCAGCAGTTACGGGGGGCCGGGGGAGCAGTACTTC.

This sequence joins TRBV2 and TRBJ2-3; unclear D gene. Germline V lookup: CDR1 SNHLY, CDR2 FYNNEI. The CDR3 runs to 13 residues. V shed 7 bases and J shed 11 bases, with 19 bases lying between them. The CDR3 DNA reads TGTGCCAGCAAGGTCAACAGCTACAATGAGCAGTATTTT. This translates into CASKVNSYNEQYF.

Details on this clonotype: Given the absence of the conserved phenylalanine or tryptophan at the CDR3 end, a read error is likely. The limits of the CDR3 on the DNA are not certain, so only TCRdb's listed CDR3 is given. The V call is TRBV29-1, the J call TRBJ1-2. Germline CDR1 reads SQVTM; CDR2 reads ANQGSEA. 13 amino acids form the CDR3, both terminal residues included. The CDR3 sequence: CSVAKDIGYGYII.

The chain recombines TRBV7-8 with TRBJ2-3; D uncertain. Looked up from germline, CDR1 is SGHVS and CDR2 is FQNEAQ. The CDR3 runs 15 residues. V gave up 5 bases and J gave up 15 bases, with 27 bases separating them. This CDR3 is CASSPAGHYGYTFYF. The CDR3 DNA follows: TGTGCCAGCAGCCCGGCCGGGCACTATGGCTACACCTTCTATTTT.

About this clonotype itself: It is likely a read error, because the conserved phenylalanine at the end of the CDR3 is missing. No DNA is shown, since the ends of the CDR3 on it are uncertain; the CDR3 is the one TCRdb lists. The CDR3 loop reads CASSPGGGLWQHL. The chain is built from TRBV7-9 and TRBJ2-3; the table's TRBD1 call for D was not verified on the DNA. Counting both end residues, the CDR3 totals 13 amino acids. Germline-derived CDR1 and CDR2 are SEHNR and FQNEAQ (reference sequence).

This clonotype was found many times. This chain joins TRBV19 and TRBJ1-5; 7 bases agree with TRBD1. This CDR3 contains 16 residues. V lost 5 bases, J lost 4 bases, and 11 bases stayed unmatched. Germline V CDR1 and CDR2: LNHDA, SQIVND (reference sequence). The CDR3 DNA reads TGTGCCAGTAGTCTAGGGACAGCCTCGAGGAATCAGCCCCAGCATTTT. It is translated as CASSLGTASRNQPQHF.

The gene calls are TRBV2 and TRBJ2-1; D remains unclear. The germline V and J ends were trimmed by 9 bases and 2 bases, with 14 bases remaining between them. The CDR3 loop spans 14 amino acids. CDR1 and CDR2 from the germline V gene are SNHLY and FYNNEI. CDR3 residues: CASSTEQAYNEQFF. In DNA form, the CDR3 reads TGTGCCAGTAGTACCGAACAAGCCTACAATGAGCAGTTCTTC.

V and J are TRBV6-4 and TRBJ2-3; D may match TRBD1 or TRBD2 (6 bases each). Trimming shortened V by 4 bases and J by 1 base, and 12 bases separated the two germline ends. The germline CDR1 and CDR2 sequences are MRHNA and SNTAGT. This CDR3 is 15 amino acids long. CDR3: CASSAAEGGTDTQYF. As DNA, the CDR3 is TGTGCCAGCAGTGCCGCGGAGGGGGGCACAGATACGCAGTATTTT.

Notes on this clonotype: The conserved final phenylalanine or tryptophan is absent from the CDR3, which likely points to a read error. The limits of the CDR3 on the DNA are not certain, so only TCRdb's listed CDR3 is given. The CDR3 is CASTSRGDSVDTQ. The chain is built from TRBV7-3 and TRBJ1-1; no check of the table's D call, TRBD1, against the DNA was made. The V gene's germline CDR1 is SGHTA and CDR2 FQGTGA. Ends included, the CDR3 has 13 residues.

This clonotype was seen just once. The chain uses TRBV6-4 and TRBJ2-3; TRBD1 matches 8 bases. The J segment lost 5 bases and the V segment lost 8 bases, leaving 9 bases of the junction unmatched. The CDR3 consists of 14 residues. CDR1 and CDR2 (germline): MRHNA, SNTAGT. The DNA of the CDR3 is TGTGCCAGCCGTGGCCCACAGGGGGTAGATACGCAGTATTTT. It encodes CASRGPQGVDTQYF.

The chain has TRBV27 and TRBJ2-1; 7 bases align to TRBD1. This CDR3 has 14 amino acids. With V trimmed by 6 bases and J by 7 bases, 9 bases remained unmatched. CDR1 and CDR2 (germline): MNHEY, SMNVEV (reference sequence). The CDR3 sequence is CASRSYRGGNEQFF. The DNA for the CDR3 is TGTGCCAGCAGAAGCTACAGGGGCGGTAATGAGCAGTTCTTC.

This clonotype has a count of ten or more. In DNA, the CDR3 is TGCAGTGCTGCTAGCAGGGGTGAAGCTTTCTTT. Encoded protein: CSAASRGEAFF. The gene calls are TRBV20-1 and TRBJ1-1, with a possible D match to TRBD1 (6 bases). CDR1 DFQATT and CDR2 SNEGSKA come from the germline V gene (reference sequence). The CDR3 is 11 residues long. Trimming removed 5 bases from V and 7 bases from J, with 11 bases in between.